This T cell receptor beta chain was sequenced in a study of CDR3 diversity in severe acne. CDR3 size: 16 residues. V lost 8 bases and J lost 1; bases outside the gene matches: 8. Germline loops: CDR1 MNHEY, CDR2 SVGEGT. MiXCR, applied by TCRdb to the PCR reads, yields one record per CDR3 protein. The sample consists of about 100,000 distinct CDR3 sequences, under 60% of them appearing once. This clonotype appeared a few times. The receptor was derived from a male donor with acne. The rearrangement joins TRBV6-2 or TRBV6-3 to TRBJ2-2; TRBD2 agrees at 9 bases. The source material was blood. CDR3 region: CASSGLATQNTGELFF. The DNA of the CDR3 is TGTGCCAGCTCAGGACTAGCGACTCAGAACACCGGGGAGCTGTTTTTT.